What follows are 10 T cell receptor beta chains derived from one specimen sequenced in a study of beta chain features in type 1 diabetes. cDNA synthesis used the whole RNA isolate, giving expressed TCRB sequences. Only in-frame clones appear in the TCRdb table, and some are missing; sequencing was by immunoSEQ multiplex PCR. This table has hundreds of thousands of clones, 11% to 15% appearing once. Overall study results and limits: In every one of the four CD4+ subsets, TCRB CDR3s were moderately but significantly shorter in Type 1 diabetes patients.

Antigens for these TCRs are unknown. Sample: naive CD4+ T cells from blood. The receptors derive from a man younger than 35 with type 1 diabetes.

This clone was counted between two and nine times. J is TRBJ1-1 and V is TRBV30, with 7 bases that match TRBD1. Germline CDR1 reads GTSNPN; CDR2 reads SVGIG (reference sequence). The CDR3 contains 14 residues. V lost 3 bases, J lost 0 bases, and 4 bases stayed unmatched. CDR3 nucleotide sequence: TGTGCCTGGAGGAGGGGGCTACTGAACACTGAAGCTTTCTTT. This translates into CAWRRGLLNTEAFF.

The rearrangement links TRBV14 to TRBJ2-1; the D is unclear. Trimming cost V 0 bases and J 8 bases, with 11 bases left between them. Germline assignment: CDR1 SGHDN and CDR2 FVKESK. The CDR3 covers 14 residues. In nucleotides, the CDR3 is TGTGCCAGCAGCCAAGAGCGGCCCACCTATGAGCAGTTCTTC. Translated, it gives CASSQERPTYEQFF.

The rearrangement links TRBV7-9 to TRBJ1-5; no clear D gene. In germline, CDR1 is SEHNR, CDR2 FQNEAQ (reference sequence). The CDR3 has 14 amino acids. Trimming took 1 base from V and 5 from J, leaving 9 bases between them. CDR3 protein: CASSLGWSDQPQHF. CDR3 bases: TGTGCCAGCAGCTTAGGATGGAGTGATCAGCCCCAGCATTTT.

The chain has TRBV5-1 and TRBJ2-5; D remains ambiguous. The germline V gene has CDR1 SGHRS and CDR2 YFSETQ. The CDR3 is 13 residues long. V was cut by 6 bases and J by 2 bases, with 11 bases left in between. The CDR3 nucleotides read TGCGCCAGCACTCGCCGGAATCAAGAGACCCAGTACTTC. Its protein product is CASTRRNQETQYF.

This clone was recorded a few times. CDR3 nucleotides: TGCGCCAGCAGCGATACGTATAACACCGGGGAGCTGTTTTTT. It specifies CASSDTYNTGELFF. This chain connects TRBV10-1 to TRBJ2-2; D is undetermined. V lost 6 bases, J lost 2 bases, and 10 bases lay in between. Germline V CDR1 and CDR2: WNHNN, SYGVQD (reference sequence). The CDR3 has 14 residues.

V usage is TRBV18 and J usage is TRBJ2-1; TRBD2 matches at 11 bases. V dropped 5 bases and J dropped 7; count of bases not matched to a gene: 7. The CDR3 loop spans 15 amino acids. The germline V gene encodes CDR1 KGHSH and CDR2 LQKENI. CDR3 DNA: TGTGCCAGCTCATCGGGGACTAGCGGAGCAAATGAGCAGTTCTTC. Its translation: CASSSGTSGANEQFF.

The J gene is TRBJ2-3, the V gene TRBV25-1; the D gene is possibly TRBD1 (5 bases). This CDR3 has 13 residues. V lost 5 bases and J 8 bases, leaving 14 bases between the germline ends. Germline CDR1 reads MGHDK; CDR2 reads SYGVNS. Here the CDR3 DNA reads TGTGCCAGCAGTTCCCGCAGGGATGGTACGCAGTATTTT. Protein sequence: CASSSRRDGTQYF. The entire variable domain, with the rest obtained from reference TRBV25-1 and TRBJ2-3, is as follows: EADIYQTPRYLVIGTGKKITLECSQTMGHDKMYWYQQDPGMELHLIHYSYGVNSTEKGDLSSESTVSRIRTEHFPLTLESARPSHTSQYLCASSSRRDGTQYFGPGTRLTVL.

This clone appeared a few times. This chain connects TRBV27 to TRBJ2-1, with TRBD2 as a possible D gene (6 bases). The V end lost 5 bases, the J end lost 10 bases, and 15 bases lay between the germline ends. The CDR3 contains 13 residues. Germline assignment: CDR1 MNHEY and CDR2 SMNVEV (reference sequence). DNA of the CDR3: TGTGCCAGCAGTCCCTCGGGACTTCAGGAGCAGTTCTTC. This codes for CASSPSGLQEQFF.

This sequence joins TRBV30 and TRBJ1-5; TRBD1 agrees at 7 bases. Germline CDR1 reads GTSNPN; CDR2 reads SVGIG (reference sequence). J was trimmed by 2 bases and V by 3 bases; bases with no gene match: 7. The CDR3 contains 15 residues. The CDR3 spells CAWSLTGTGNQPQHF. The CDR3 nucleotides are TGTGCCTGGAGCTTGACAGGGACTGGCAATCAGCCCCAGCATTTT. The entire variable domain, with the rest obtained from reference TRBV30 and TRBJ1-5, is as follows: SQTIHQWPATLVQPVGSPLSLECTVEGTSNPNLYWYRQAAGRGLQLLFYSVGIGQISSEVPQNLSASRPQDRQFILSSKKLLLSDSGFYLCAWSLTGTGNQPQHFGDGTRLSIL.

In this sample, this clone turned up a few times. The rearrangement joins TRBV18 to TRBJ2-1; 8 nucleotides agree with TRBD2. This CDR3 spans 18 amino acids. The ends lost 3 bases at V and 0 bases at J; junction bases unmatched: 10. CDR1 is KGHSH, CDR2 LQKENI, per germline. The CDR3 DNA is TGTGCCAGCTCACCGCGAACCGGGAGGGCCAACTCCTACAATGAGCAGTTCTTC. Encoded protein: CASSPRTGRANSYNEQFF.